The 22 T cell receptor beta chains listed next were all sequenced from one sample in a study of blood T cell repertoires in COVID-19. Here immunoSEQ multiplex PCR was the method, and the copy in TCRdb shows in-frame clones only, minus some. Of approximately 150,000 clones in the sample, more than 85% were seen once. The sample comprised peripheral blood. The receptors stem from a woman aged 60-75 years with COVID-19, enrolled during active disease.

In its sample, this clone was seen a few times. J is TRBJ2-7 and V is TRBV9; 7 nucleotides match TRBD1. The CDR3 runs to 14 residues. Germline V gives CDR1 SGDLS, CDR2 YYNGEE. The ends lost 3 bases at V and 5 bases at J; junction bases unmatched: 8. The CDR3 region has the DNA TGTGCCAGCAGCGGGTCGGGACAGAATCACGAGCAGTACTTC. Its protein is CASSGSGQNHEQYF.

The gene calls are TRBV9 and TRBJ2-1; D may be TRBD2 (5 bases). Trimming shortened V by 0 bases and J by 4 bases, and 17 bases separated the two germline ends. CDR3 size: 17 residues. Germline assignment: CDR1 SGDLS and CDR2 YYNGEE. The CDR3, as DNA: TGTGCCAGCAGCGTAGCCTTACTAGTGGGTCTGTACAATGAGCAGTTCTTC. Protein product: CASSVALLVGLYNEQFF.

The chain is built from TRBV27 and TRBJ1-4; 8 bases match TRBD1. The CDR3 consists of 14 residues. The V segment lost 4 bases and the J segment 8 bases; nucleotides outside the gene matches: 6. Germline assignment: CDR1 MNHEY and CDR2 SMNVEV (reference sequence). In nucleotides, the CDR3 is TGTGCCAGCAGTTCTGACAGGGGCCACGAAAAACTGTTTTTT. It specifies CASSSDRGHEKLFF.

Details on this clone: One junction end does not reproduce the germline sequence, and a read error may be involved. This chain joins TRBV2 and TRBJ1-2; TRBD1 matches at 8 bases. The V gene's germline CDR1 is SNHLY and CDR2 FYNNEI. The CDR3 spans 12 residues. The CDR3 DNA reads as TGTGCCAGCAGTTGGACAGGGCGGGATGAGATCTTC. Translated, it gives CASSWTGRDEIF. The whole variable domain, remainder taken from reference TRBV2 and TRBJ1-2, is EPEVTQTPSHQVTQMGQEVILRCVPISNHLYFYWYRQILGQKVEFLVSFYNNEISEKSEIFDDQFSVERPDGSNFTLKIRSTKLEDSAMYFCASSWTGRDEIFGSGTRLTVV.

The V and J genes are TRBV7-2 and TRBJ1-3; no definite D call. CDR1 and CDR2 from the germline V gene are SGHTA and FQGNSA. The CDR3 is 15 amino acids. The V gene lost 0 bases and the J gene lost 2 bases, with 8 bases spanning the gap. The CDR3, as DNA: TGTGCCAGCAGCTTAGCTAGCGGGACTGGAAACACCATATATTTT. This translates into CASSLASGTGNTIYF.

The chain combines TRBV20-1 with TRBJ2-7; the D gene is possibly TRBD1 (5 bases). CDR1 and CDR2 (germline): DFQATT, SNEGSKA (reference sequence). V lost 3 bases and J lost 6, with 9 bases in between. The CDR3 contains 11 residues. CDR3 sequence: CSARAQVEQYF. The CDR3 region has the DNA TGCAGTGCTAGGGCACAGGTCGAGCAGTACTTC.

In its sample, this clone was seen a few times. The chain recombines TRBV4-3 with TRBJ1-5; D unclear. The CDR3 has 14 amino acids. Germline CDR1 is LGHNA and CDR2 is YSLEER. V lost 0 bases and J lost 1, with 4 bases in between. Written as DNA, the CDR3 is TGCGCCAGCAGCCAAGATCGGAGCAATCAGCCCCAGCATTTT. Protein: CASSQDRSNQPQHF.

This chain links TRBV5-4 with TRBJ1-1; 7 nucleotides align to TRBD1. CDR1 SGHNT and CDR2 YYREEE come from the germline V gene (reference sequence). This CDR3 has 18 residues. The trim removed 4 bases at V and 5 bases at J, leaving 20 bases unmatched. CDR3: CASSPDQGGWVVSTEAFF. The CDR3 region has the DNA TGTGCCAGCAGCCCCGACCAGGGGGGATGGGTCGTTTCTACTGAAGCTTTCTTT.

This clone was found once. V gene TRBV18 combines with J gene TRBJ1-6; no clear D. This CDR3 spans 15 amino acids. Germline-derived CDR1 and CDR2 are KGHSH and LQKENI. Trimming pared 3 bases from V and 7 bases from J, leaving 13 bases between. CDR3 residues: CASSPRGWENSPLHF. The DNA of the CDR3 is TGTGCCAGCTCACCGCGGGGATGGGAAAATTCACCCCTCCACTTT.

This clone was recorded once. The chain links TRBV7-2 to TRBJ1-2, with a possible D match to TRBD1 (6 bases). CDR1 SGHTA and CDR2 FQGNSA come from the germline V gene. This CDR3 has 12 amino acids. Trimming cost V 4 bases and J 13 bases, with 16 bases left between them. The CDR3 sequence: CASSSNRDALTF. In DNA, the CDR3 is TGTGCCAGCAGCTCCAACAGGGACGCCCTCACCTTC.

The gene calls are TRBV4-1 and TRBJ2-1; the D gene is possibly TRBD2 (6 bases). V lost 4 bases, J lost 8 bases, and 15 bases lay in between. CDR3 length equals 14 residues. Per germline, CDR1 MGHRA and CDR2 YSYEKL. CDR3 residues: CASSLQGRFYEQFF. The CDR3 DNA follows: TGCGCCAGCAGCCTACAAGGGAGGTTCTATGAGCAGTTCTTC.

V is TRBV11-2 and J is TRBJ2-5, with D tentatively TRBD1 (6 bases). This CDR3 is 13 amino acids long. V shed 3 bases and J shed 3 bases, with 8 bases lying between them. Germline CDR1 and CDR2: SGHAT and FQNNGV. In nucleotides, the CDR3 is TGTGCCAGCAGCTTCAACAGGGAAGAGACCCAGTACTTC. Amino acid sequence: CASSFNREETQYF.

The rearrangement uses TRBV5-8 and TRBJ1-6; a possible D gene is TRBD1 (5 bases). The CDR3 extends over 17 amino acids. Germline V lookup: CDR1 SGHTS, CDR2 YDEGEE. V gave up 1 base and J gave up 2 bases, with 13 bases separating them. Written as DNA, the CDR3 is TGTGCCAGCAGCTTGCATATGGGCAGGGCCTATAATTCACCCCTCCACTTT. Its protein product is CASSLHMGRAYNSPLHF.

As to this clone: The identical CDR3 is also encoded by other nucleotide sequences in the sample. The chain combines TRBV7-2 with TRBJ1-1; D gene unclear. The V and J ends lost 2 bases and 5 bases respectively, with 6 bases between them. Germline V gene sequence: CDR1 SGHTA, CDR2 FQGNSA. This CDR3 has 12 amino acids. In DNA form, the CDR3 reads TGTGCCAGCAGCTTACCCAGGACTGAAGCTTTCTTT. Protein sequence: CASSLPRTEAFF. Based on the CDR3 plus reference TRBV7-2 and TRBJ1-1, the full variable domain is GAGVSQSPSNKVTEKGKDVELRCDPISGHTALYWYRQSLGQGLEFLIYFQGNSAPDKSGLPSDRFSAERTGGSVSTLTIQRTQQEDSAVYLCASSLPRTEAFFGQGTRLTVV.

CDR3 region: CASSATPGTSGGRNEQYF. CDR3 DNA: TGTGCCAGCAGCGCTACCCCGGGGACTAGCGGGGGACGGAACGAGCAGTACTTC. The rearrangement uses TRBV9 and TRBJ2-7; TRBD2 matches at 14 bases. This CDR3 spans 18 amino acids. V lost 3 bases to trimming and J lost 5 bases; unmatched junction nucleotides: 13. Germline V CDR1 and CDR2: SGDLS, YYNGEE. Looking up the rest from reference TRBV9 and TRBJ2-7 gives the full variable domain: DSGVTQTPKHLITATGQRVTLRCSPRSGDLSVYWYQQSLDQGLQFLIQYYNGEERAKGNILERFSAQQFPDLHSELNLSSLELGDSALYFCASSATPGTSGGRNEQYFGPGTRLTVT.

The chain is built from TRBV4-1 and TRBJ2-7; D is unclear. Trimming stripped 1 base from V and 0 bases from J, with 13 bases between. Germline V lookup: CDR1 MGHRA, CDR2 YSYEKL. The CDR3 spans 16 residues. As DNA, the CDR3 is TGCGCCAGCAGCCAAGGTAATAGATTGAGCTCCTACGAGCAGTACTTC. Encoded protein: CASSQGNRLSSYEQYF.

The rearrangement links TRBV6-5 to TRBJ2-1; 8 positions match TRBD2. V shed 6 bases, J shed 7 bases, and the junction held 8 bases outside the gene matches. The length of the CDR3 is 14 residues. Germline lookup yields CDR1 MNHEY and CDR2 SVGAGI. CDR3 DNA: TGTGCCAGCAGCCCCCCCCGGGGGGGTAATGAGCAGTTCTTC. It is translated as CASSPPRGGNEQFF.

J is TRBJ2-2 and V is TRBV3-1 (or the pseudogene TRBV3-2); TRBD1 matches 8 bases. This CDR3 comprises 15 residues. Germline CDR1 reads LGHDT; CDR2 reads YNNKEL (reference sequence). J gave up 5 bases and V 1 base, and 3 bases lay outside the gene matches. Here the CDR3 reads CASSQADRATGELFF. Here the CDR3 DNA reads TGTGCCAGCAGCCAAGCGGACAGGGCGACCGGGGAGCTGTTTTTT.

The J gene is TRBJ2-4, the V gene TRBV5-1; D might be TRBD1 (6 bases). Germline CDR1 SGHRS, CDR2 YFSETQ. The CDR3 has 15 amino acids. Between the trimmed V and J ends, which lost 4 bases and 1 base, there was a span of 12 bases. The CDR3 protein is CASSLTGHAKNIQYF. The CDR3, as DNA: TGCGCCAGCAGCCTCACAGGGCACGCCAAAAACATTCAGTACTTC. Full variable domain (missing parts from reference TRBV5-1 and TRBJ2-4): KAGVTQTPRYLIKTRGQQVTLSCSPISGHRSVSWYQQTPGQGLQFLFEYFSETQRNKGNFPGRFSGRQFSNSRSEMNVSTLELGDSALYLCASSLTGHAKNIQYFGAGTRLSVL.

The chain uses TRBV19 and TRBJ1-6; 7 positions match TRBD1. V dropped 9 bases and J dropped 7; count of bases not matched to a gene: 6. CDR3 length equals 13 residues. CDR1 and CDR2 (germline): LNHDA, SQIVND (reference sequence). The CDR3 coding sequence is TGTGCCAGCCACCGGGACAGAAATTCACCCCTCCACTTT. This codes for CASHRDRNSPLHF.

The V and J genes are TRBV10-3 and TRBJ2-5, with D maybe TRBD2 (5 bases). Germline lookup yields CDR1 ENHRY and CDR2 SYGVKD. V was clipped by 3 bases and J by 5 bases, with 13 bases between them. The CDR3 has 14 residues. CDR3 residues: CAISDQRAEETQYF. The CDR3 DNA sequence: TGTGCCATCAGTGACCAGAGGGCCGAGGAGACCCAGTACTTC.

V and J are TRBV19 and TRBJ1-2; 11 bases are a match to TRBD1. Germline trimming cut 5 bases from V and 1 base from J; bases unmatched to any gene: 9. CDR3 size: 17 residues. CDR1 is LNHDA, CDR2 SQIVND, per germline (reference sequence). This chain's CDR3 is CASSLRTGGYLNYGYTF. The CDR3 bases are TGTGCCAGTAGTTTGAGGACAGGGGGCTATCTTAACTATGGCTACACCTTC.